The 29 T cell receptor beta chains below all came from one sample that was sequenced in a study of graft-versus-host responses after intestinal transplantation. TCRdb's copy holds only in-frame clones and misses some; the assay was immunoSEQ multiplex PCR. The sample lists tens of thousands of clones, 84% occurring once. Antigens of these TCRs are unknown. This specimen was unstimulated CD4+ T cells sorted from spleen or lymph node cells, taken before transplant. The origin of the receptors is a human donor who was the organ donor for an intestinal transplant.

The chain couples TRBV7-9 to TRBJ1-1; possible D gene TRBD1, 5 bases. The V end lost 6 bases, the J end lost 1 base, and 18 bases lay between the germline ends. The CDR3 totals 16 residues. The V gene's germline CDR1 is SEHNR and CDR2 FQNEAQ (reference sequence). In nucleotides, the CDR3 is TGTGCCAGCAGTCCTCGGACACCCACAGGGAACACTGAAGCTTTCTTT. Translation: CASSPRTPTGNTEAFF.

As to this clone: The same CDR3 also results from other DNA sequences found in this sample. V is TRBV4-2 and J is TRBJ1-2; no definite D call. The germline CDR1 and CDR2 sequences are LGHNA and YNFKEQ. The ends were cut back, 1 base at V and 7 bases at J, with 13 bases in the middle. The CDR3 has 14 residues. CDR3 sequence: CASSQGWVRGGYTF. Written as DNA, the CDR3 is TGTGCCAGCAGCCAAGGTTGGGTGCGGGGTGGCTACACCTTC.

This clone was detected once. V and J are TRBV4-3 and TRBJ2-3; 11 bases line up with TRBD2. V trimming: 1 base; J trimming: 8 bases; junction bases outside the gene matches: 8. The CDR3 covers 16 residues. The germline V gene has CDR1 LGHNA and CDR2 YSLEER. The CDR3 DNA is TGCGCCAGCAGCCAAGCGGATAGCGGGGGGGCGGGTACGCAGTATTTT. Translated: CASSQADSGGAGTQYF.

This chain uses TRBV4-3 with TRBJ2-7, with 13 bases lining up with TRBD2. This CDR3 contains 17 residues. CDR1 is LGHNA and CDR2 is YSLEER in the germline V gene. Unmatched junction bases numbered 8, after V lost 4 bases and J lost 2 bases. CDR3 sequence: CASSRTSGGPGAYEQYF. The CDR3 DNA reads TGCGCCAGCAGCCGGACTAGCGGGGGCCCGGGGGCCTACGAGCAGTACTTC.

This chain joins TRBV6-5 and TRBJ1-1, with a tentative D call TRBD1 (6 bases). The CDR3 has 12 amino acids. Trimming cost V 5 bases and J 8 bases, with 12 bases left between them. Germline V gene lookup returns CDR1 MNHEY and CDR2 SVGAGI. CDR3 bases: TGTGCCAGCAGTCAACGAACAGGGGAAGCTTTCTTT. Amino acids: CASSQRTGEAFF.

The gene calls are TRBV9 and TRBJ2-7, with D unresolved. Germline V lookup: CDR1 SGDLS, CDR2 YYNGEE. V was clipped by 0 bases and J by 3 bases, with 16 bases between them. The CDR3 consists of 16 residues. CDR3 residues: CASSVEAIIIDYEQYF. DNA of the CDR3: TGTGCCAGCAGCGTAGAGGCTATTATTATAGACTACGAGCAGTACTTC.

This sequence joins TRBV30 and TRBJ1-6; maybe TRBD1 (6 bases). Germline CDR1 and CDR2: GTSNPN and SVGIG (reference sequence). The germline V and J ends were trimmed by 5 bases and 9 bases, with 23 bases remaining between them. The CDR3 loop spans 16 amino acids. The CDR3 nucleotides are TGTGCCTGGGTTCTTAGAGCCACAGGGATAGGTTCACCCCTCCACTTT. It codes for CAWVLRATGIGSPLHF. The full variable domain, its missing parts supplied by reference TRBV30 and TRBJ1-6, is SQTIHQWPATLVQPVGSPLSLECTVEGTSNPNLYWYRQAAGRGLQLLFYSVGIGQISSEVPQNLSASRPQDRQFILSSKKLLLSDSGFYLCAWVLRATGIGSPLHFGNGTRLTVT.

The V gene is TRBV7-9, the J gene TRBJ1-2; TRBD1 might be the D (6 bases). Germline V gives CDR1 SEHNR, CDR2 FQNEAQ (reference sequence). Trimming stripped 5 bases from V and 2 bases from J, with 15 bases between. CDR3 length: 15 amino acids. This CDR3 reads CASSRMEGVNYGYTF. The DNA of the CDR3 is TGTGCCAGCAGCCGCATGGAGGGGGTCAACTATGGCTACACCTTC.

This clone has just one count. The chain employs TRBV12-5 and TRBJ1-2; possible D gene TRBD1, 5 bases. Looked up from germline, CDR1 is LGHNT and CDR2 is FRNRAP. This CDR3 comprises 14 residues. Trimming shortened V by 1 base and J by 4 bases, and 10 bases separated the two germline ends. The CDR3 nucleotides read TGTGCTAGTGGTTTGGGGCCGGGACCCTATGGCTACACCTTC. Translation gives CASGLGPGPYGYTF.

The genes are TRBV7-6 and TRBJ2-3; D is ambiguous. CDR3 length: 14 residues. CDR1 is SGHVS and CDR2 is FNYEAQ in the germline V gene. V was clipped by 5 bases and J by 6 bases, with 15 bases between them. DNA of the CDR3: TGTGCCAGCAGCCAATGGACCCGAGCGGATACGCAGTATTTT. Its protein is CASSQWTRADTQYF. Based on the CDR3 plus reference TRBV7-6 and TRBJ2-3, the full variable domain is GAGVSQSPRYKVTKRGQDVALRCDPISGHVSLYWYRQALGQGPEFLTYFNYEAQQDKSGLPNDRFSAERPEGSISTLTIQRTEQRDSAMYRCASSQWTRADTQYFGPGTRLTVL.

The V call is TRBV10-1, the J call TRBJ1-3, with no clear D. The germline CDR1 and CDR2 sequences are WNHNN and SYGVQD (reference sequence). The CDR3 length is 13 residues. V was clipped by 4 bases and J by 3 bases, with 7 bases between them. The DNA of the CDR3 is TGCGCCAGCAGTGTTTCCGGTGGAAACACCATATATTTT. The encoded protein is CASSVSGGNTIYF.

The chain couples TRBV14 to TRBJ2-3, with D possibly being TRBD2 (6 bases). The germline CDR1 and CDR2 sequences are SGHDN and FVKESK. V was pared by 3 bases and J by 3 bases, with 13 bases between. The CDR3 runs 15 residues. CDR3 coding DNA: TGTGCCAGCAGCCAGGAGGGGATCAGGACAGATACGCAGTATTTT. The encoded protein is CASSQEGIRTDTQYF.

V gene TRBV7-2 combines with J gene TRBJ1-5, with D possibly being TRBD1 (5 bases). The length of the CDR3 is 15 residues. V was shortened by 5 bases and J by 7 bases, with 18 bases between the two germline ends. From germline, CDR1 is SGHTA and CDR2 FQGNSA. CDR3 sequence reads: CASSRLGPGDQPQHF. The DNA of the CDR3 is TGTGCCAGCAGCCGCTTAGGTCCGGGGGACCAGCCCCAGCATTTT. The full variable domain, its missing parts supplied by reference TRBV7-2 and TRBJ1-5, is GAGVSQSPSNKVTEKGKDVELRCDPISGHTALYWYRQSLGQGLEFLIYFQGNSAPDKSGLPSDRFSAERTGGSVSTLTIQRTQQEDSAVYLCASSRLGPGDQPQHFGDGTRLSIL.

This CDR3 reads CASSSRSTGPYEQYF. In DNA form, the CDR3 reads TGTGCCAGCAGTTCACGCTCGACAGGTCCCTACGAGCAGTACTTC. The chain couples TRBV7-2 to TRBJ2-7; D may be TRBD1 (6 bases). Germline values: CDR1 SGHTA, CDR2 FQGNSA. V was clipped by 6 bases and J by 2 bases, with 17 bases between them. The CDR3 runs 15 residues. Complete variable domain (other parts from reference TRBV7-2 and TRBJ2-7): GAGVSQSPSNKVTEKGKDVELRCDPISGHTALYWYRQSLGQGLEFLIYFQGNSAPDKSGLPSDRFSAERTGGSVSTLTIQRTQQEDSAVYLCASSSRSTGPYEQYFGPGTRLTVT.

The V call is TRBV19, the J call TRBJ2-5; the match to TRBD2 covers 11 bases. This CDR3 comprises 14 residues. The germline V gene encodes CDR1 LNHDA and CDR2 SQIVND (reference sequence). The ends lost 2 bases at V and 4 bases at J; junction bases unmatched: 0. The CDR3 protein is CASSILAGGETQYF. Written as DNA, the CDR3 is TGTGCCAGTAGTATACTAGCGGGAGGAGAGACCCAGTACTTC.

The chain has TRBV6-1 and TRBJ1-1; weak D call: TRBD1 (5 bases). The CDR3 contains 17 residues. Germline V lookup: CDR1 MNHNS, CDR2 SASEGT. Trimming cost V 3 bases and J 0 bases, with 17 bases left between them. The CDR3 sequence is CASSEGQGPPLNTEAFF. DNA for the CDR3: TGTGCCAGCAGTGAGGGGCAGGGCCCCCCATTGAACACTGAAGCTTTCTTT.

Here the CDR3 DNA reads TGTGCCAGCTCACCCTCCGGCGGGCAAGAGACCCAGTACTTC. Its translation is CASSPSGGQETQYF. The chain joins TRBV18 to TRBJ2-5; the D gene is possibly TRBD2 (5 bases). The CDR3 extends over 14 amino acids. Trimming shortened V by 3 bases and J by 2 bases, and 10 bases separated the two germline ends. The V gene's germline CDR1 is KGHSH and CDR2 LQKENI.

The chain uses TRBV19 and TRBJ1-4; 9 nucleotides match TRBD1. Germline lookup yields CDR1 LNHDA and CDR2 SQIVND (reference sequence). This CDR3 has 14 amino acids. The trim removed 8 bases at V and 11 bases at J, leaving 12 bases unmatched. The CDR3 sequence is CASAMTGGVWKLFF. As DNA, the CDR3 is TGTGCCAGTGCGATGACAGGGGGAGTGTGGAAACTGTTTTTT.

This chain links TRBV5-6 with TRBJ2-7; TRBD2 aligns across 7 bases. This CDR3 region has 13 residues. CDR1 is SGHDT, CDR2 YYEEEE, per germline. V shed 4 bases, J shed 1 base, and the junction held 2 bases outside the gene matches. In DNA, the CDR3 is TGTGCCAGCAGCCGGACTAGATCCTACGAGCAGTACTTC. Translation: CASSRTRSYEQYF. Complete variable domain (other parts from reference TRBV5-6 and TRBJ2-7): DAGVTQSPTHLIKTRGQQVTLRCSPKSGHDTVSWYQQALGQGPQFIFQYYEEEERQRGNFPDRFSGHQFPNYSSELNVNALLLGDSALYLCASSRTRSYEQYFGPGTRLTVT.

The chain joins TRBV5-6 to TRBJ1-3, with D possibly TRBD1 on 6 matching bases. Germline lookup yields CDR1 SGHDT and CDR2 YYEEEE. The CDR3 runs 14 residues. V lost 4 bases, J lost 0 bases, and 8 bases lay in between. The CDR3 sequence is CASSKTGSGNTIYF. The CDR3 bases are TGTGCCAGCAGCAAGACAGGCTCTGGAAACACCATATATTTT.

The CDR3 coding sequence is TGTGCCAGCAGCCAATTAGCGGGAGAGAGCACAGATACGCAGTATTTT. It codes for CASSQLAGESTDTQYF. V is TRBV7-6 and J is TRBJ2-3; TRBD2 agrees at 9 bases. CDR1 and CDR2 (germline): SGHVS, FNYEAQ. This CDR3 spans 16 amino acids. Trimming took 5 bases from V and 0 from J; bases not matched to a gene: 6.

The V and J genes are TRBV5-1 and TRBJ1-4; D is ambiguous. Germline lookup yields CDR1 SGHRS and CDR2 YFSETQ. This CDR3 is 13 amino acids long. Trimming removed 0 bases from V and 7 bases from J, with 7 bases in between. This CDR3 reads CASSLVGSEKLFF. The DNA for the CDR3 is TGCGCCAGCAGCTTGGTTGGGAGTGAAAAACTGTTTTTT.

The V call is TRBV20-1, the J call TRBJ2-5; D is uncertain. The V end lost 5 bases, the J end lost 6 bases, and 10 bases lay between the germline ends. CDR3 length: 11 residues. Per germline, CDR1 DFQATT and CDR2 SNEGSKA (reference sequence). CDR3 nucleotide sequence: TGCAGTGCTGGACCTGGTCAGACCCAGTACTTC. Encoded protein: CSAGPGQTQYF.

The J gene is TRBJ1-1, the V gene TRBV11-2, with 8 bases that match TRBD1. V lost 2 bases to trimming and J lost 10 bases; unmatched junction nucleotides: 12. This CDR3 region has 15 residues. Per germline, CDR1 SGHAT and CDR2 FQNNGV. The DNA for the CDR3 is TGTGCCAGCAGCTTACTTTCCGATTCAACAGGGGGAGCTTTCTTT. This codes for CASSLLSDSTGGAFF.

As for this clone: Relative to the germline gene, one junction end is altered; a read error may explain this. The chain is built from TRBV28 and TRBJ1-2; tentative D call: TRBD1 (6 bases). CDR3 size: 12 residues. The germline CDR1 and CDR2 sequences are MDHEN and SYDVKM. CDR3 DNA: TGTGCCAGCAGTTTAGCAGGGGATGGCCACACCTTC. Translating gives CASSLAGDGHTF.

The J gene is TRBJ1-2, the V gene TRBV7-9; maybe TRBD1 (5 bases). Germline CDR1 SEHNR, CDR2 FQNEAQ (reference sequence). V was pared by 3 bases and J by 1 base, with 12 bases between. The CDR3 is 15 residues long. The CDR3 loop reads CASSFIRGDNYGYTF. DNA for the CDR3: TGTGCCAGCAGCTTCATAAGGGGAGATAACTATGGCTACACCTTC.

The V and J genes are TRBV11-3 and TRBJ1-1, with D uncertain. This CDR3 contains 13 residues. CDR1 is SGHNT, CDR2 YENEEA, per germline. Trimming pared 2 bases from V and 1 base from J, leaving 5 bases between. CDR3 loop: CASSLPRNTEAFF. As DNA, the CDR3 is TGTGCCAGCAGCTTACCCAGGAACACTGAAGCTTTCTTT.

The J gene is TRBJ2-7, the V gene TRBV7-9, with 8 positions matching TRBD1. The V gene end was trimmed by 2 bases and the J gene end by 7 bases; junction bases not matched to a gene: 1. CDR1 is SEHNR and CDR2 is FQNEAQ in the germline V gene (reference sequence). This CDR3 has 12 residues. The CDR3 DNA follows: TGTGCCAGCAGCTTAAGACAGGGGGAGCAGTACTTC. It is translated as CASSLRQGEQYF.

The chain links TRBV5-4 to TRBJ2-1, with 11 bases identical to TRBD2. Germline CDR1 is SGHNT and CDR2 is YYREEE (reference sequence). J lost 3 bases, V lost 5 bases, and 1 base had no gene match. This CDR3 is built from 14 residues. CDR3 DNA: TGTGCCAGCAGGACTAGCGGGATCTACAATGAGCAGTTCTTC. Translating gives CASRTSGIYNEQFF.